This T cell receptor (beta chain) emerged from a study of T cell responses to AZD1222 COVID-19 vaccine. Sequencing was performed with immunoSEQ multiplex PCR; in TCRdb, only in-frame clones are kept and a portion is missing. The sample holds about 99,000 clones; 88% are singletons and the top ten take over 7.5%. CDR3 length: 13 residues. Germline lookup yields CDR1 LNHDA and CDR2 SQIVND (reference sequence). Trimming took off 1 base at V and 8 bases at J, with 11 bases between the two ends. The V gene is TRBV19, the J gene TRBJ1-1; TRBD1 might be the D (5 bases). The TCR originated in an adult in good health. The sample was peripheral blood, taken on day 0 of AZD1222 vaccination. The chain's CDR3 is CASSIGLGVEAFF. The CDR3 DNA reads as TGTGCCAGTAGTATAGGTCTGGGGGTGGAAGCTTTCTTT.